What follows is one T cell receptor beta chain and its context. Its target is not known. The sample originates from a study of T-cell memory formation after mild COVID-19. The study's findings and limits: A subset of responding clones appeared in pre-infection memory, suggesting cross-reactive memory joined. Second-wave clones that peaked on day 37 lacked confirmed SARS-CoV-2 specificity. Clones that contracted from day 15 to 85 had balanced CD4/CD8; later expanders were CD4+ biased.

CDR1 and CDR2 (germline): SGHTA, FQGNSA. CDR3 length: 18 residues. The germline V and J ends were trimmed by 2 bases and 0 bases, with 17 bases remaining between them. Barcoded TCR alpha and TCR beta cDNA libraries with UMIs came from 5'RACE using constant-segment primers. TCRdb reanalysed the 5' RACE reads using MiXCR and keeps one entry per CDR3 protein. The data show 180,000 or so distinct CDR3 sequences, roughly 16% seen once. The sequenced sample consisted of PBMCs or a T cell subset sorted from them (not recorded which). V is TRBV7-2 and J is TRBJ2-1; tentative D call: TRBD2 (5 bases). The TCR sequence derives from an adult woman who had mild COVID-19 (a few samples of this study predate the infection). Cell type and time point are not known. The DNA of the CDR3 is TGTGCCAGCAGCTTACAGACCAGCGGCCCAAGCTCCTACAATGAGCAGTTCTTC. Its protein product is CASSLQTSGPSSYNEQFF.